This is a list of T cell receptor beta chains from one sample in a study of blood T cell repertoires in COVID-19. The assay was immunoSEQ multiplex PCR, and TCRdb's table has in-frame clones only and misses some. There are fewer than 150,000 clones in the sample; around 78% occur only once, and 11% lies in the top ten. The sequenced sample was peripheral blood. The receptors were sampled from a human donor in a cohort sampled during active COVID-19. Each CDR3 is given with its conserved first and last residue. A D gene is named only where the DNA matches it firmly. Size values are once, few and many counts, or a class for expanded clones, and some rows have none.

TRBJ2-7 | NA | TRBV9 | NA | TGTGCCAGCAGTACAGGGGGGGAGACCTACGAGCAGTACTTC | CASSTGGETYEQYF
TRBJ2-7 | NA | TRBV15 | NA | TGTGCCACCAGCAGAGCACCTACCATCGAGCAGTACTTC | CATSRAPTIEQYF
TRBJ1-1 | NA | TRBV18 | few | TGTGCCAGCACACCCACACTTCCAAGGGGGAACACTGAAGCTTTCTTT | CASTPTLPRGNTEAFF
TRBJ2-7 | TRBD1 | TRBV5-1 | NA | TGCGCCAGCAGCTTGGGGGGACAGAACTCCTACGAGCAGTACTTC | CASSLGGQNSYEQYF
TRBJ2-7 | TRBD1 | TRBV6-1 | NA | TGTGCCAGCAGTGAGACTTCCCTGACAGGGGGCCCCGAGCAGTACTTC | CASSETSLTGGPEQYF
TRBJ1-6 | NA | TRBV5-5 | NA | TGTGCCAGCAGCGACGGGGGTGGCAGGTCCTACTATAATTCACCCCTCCACTTT | CASSDGGGRSYYNSPLHF
TRBJ2-3 | TRBD2 | TRBV16 | few | TGTGCCAGCAGCCAATTTTGGGAGGGGACAGATACGCAGTATTTT | CASSQFWEGTDTQYF
TRBJ2-3 | TRBD2 | TRBV5-6 | NA | TGTGCCAGCAGCTTGCAAGGGACTAGCGGGGGGGCCGCAGATACGCAGTATTTT | CASSLQGTSGGAADTQYF
TRBJ2-3 | NA | TRBV9 | NA | TGTGCCAGCAGCGTACATTCTCAGTTTGTTAGCACAGATACGCAGTATTTT | CASSVHSQFVSTDTQYF
TRBJ1-3 | TRBD1 | TRBV6-5 | NA | TGTGCCAGCAGTTACTCGGGACAGGGGGCCGGAAACACCATATATTTT | CASSYSGQGAGNTIYF
TRBJ1-1 | TRBD1 | TRBV6-6 | NA | TGTGCCAGCAGTTACCGCGACAGGGAAGAAGCTTTCTTT | CASSYRDREEAFF
TRBJ1-4 | NA | TRBV30 | NA | TGTGCCTGGAGTCACGGACAGACTAATGAAAAACTGTTTTTT | CAWSHGQTNEKLFF
TRBJ1-4 | TRBD1 | TRBV29-1 | NA | TGCAGCGTCCCGGGACAGTATAATGAAAAACTGTTTTTT | CSVPGQYNEKLFF
TRBJ1-2 | TRBD1 | TRBV3-1/TRBV3-2 | NA | TGTGCCAGCAGCCAGCCGGGACAGAGCAACTATGGCTACACCTTC | CASSQPGQSNYGYTF
TRBJ2-7 | NA | TRBV6-4 | NA | TGTGCCAGCGTTGAACGGCGGGGCGAGCAGTACTTC | CASVERRGEQYF
TRBJ2-7 | TRBD2 | TRBV5-6 | NA | TGTGCCAGCAGCTCTACTAGCGGGGAAGGGTACTTC | CASSSTSGEGYF
TRBJ2-7 | TRBD2 | TRBV28 | few | TGTGCCAGCAGTGTTAGACTAGCGGGGACCTACGAGCAGTACTTC | CASSVRLAGTYEQYF
TRBJ1-2 | TRBD1 | TRBV15 | NA | TGTGCCACCAGCAGAGATGGGACAGAGATCTATGGCTACACCTTC | CATSRDGTEIYGYTF
TRBJ2-5 | TRBD2 | TRBV11-2 | NA | TGTGCCAGCAGCTTAAGCCGGGGGGGGAGGGAGACCCAGTACTTC | CASSLSRGGRETQYF